This T cell receptor (beta chain) was retrieved from a study of blood T cell repertoires in COVID-19 (dated by TCRdb to the early 2020s). About the study as a whole: The collaborator samples originated in the United States, Italy and Spain and spanned the acute and convalescent phases of COVID-19. The prospective study material was composed of cDNA or gDNA derived from T cells, B-cell-depleted T cells, or PBMCs. Subjects who had been exposed to COVID-19, were actively infected with it, or had recovered from it provided the deeply sampled blood TCRbeta repertoires that made up the dataset. A freely available public database, intended as a resource for researchers studying the immune response to SARS-CoV-2, is where the repertoires were released. Samples were obtained from the ongoing ImmuneRACE study (first 160 participants) and from 1,254 subjects provided by 6 global collaborators. Sample metadata almost always included a de-identified subject ID, COVID-19 status, age in years and sex. Where available, HLA class I and class II types were obtained from metadata supplied by the sample provider rather than from assay-based typing. General conclusions and limits of the study: How much clinical and demographic metadata was included differed by source and by participant, and the metadata was provided uncurated.

Comment on this clone: Its antigen is unknown. It has no much larger one-base neighbor in the sample; base qualities were not kept.

V is pared back by 2 bases and J by 0 bases, with 5 bases lying between the germline termini. Including the terminal cysteine and phenylalanine, the CDR3 comprises 13 residues. Of the read, only the CDR3 DNA is kept; its 39 bases are in frame from base 1. The germline V gene supplies CDR1 MGHDK and CDR2 SYGVNS. TCRbeta CDR3 regions were amplified from genomic DNA by means of the immunoSEQ Assay, a bias-controlled multiplex PCR. Under the source paper's analysis protocol: The number of nucleated cells in each sample was estimated by amplification of reference gene primers within the assay. To quantify the absolute abundance of each unique TCRbeta CDR3 rearrangement, sequence reads were collapsed and filtered. For each sample, productive Simpson clonality was calculated as the square root of Simpson's diversity index across productive rearrangements. Entries here come from immuneACCESS through TCRdb and include only in-frame sequences with V and J called. Some clones fail to appear in such tables; in the studies checked, an unresolved V gene covers under half of the shortfall, and the cause of the remainder is unknown. From that table come the V and J calls and clone size; the DNA was used to work out D and trimming. The table for this sample lists under 250,000 clones; roughly 80% of them were counted only once. In total, the top ten clones hold about 2.9% of the sample.

A second Seattle source provided samples from volunteer blood donors who had recovered from COVID-19. Collaborating institutions collected whole blood in K2EDTA tubes following their own protocols. For TCRbeta analysis, collaborator samples were shipped as frozen whole blood, as isolated PBMCs, or as DNA extracted from either sample type. The sequenced sample consisted of peripheral blood. The TCR was taken from a young woman who had recovered from COVID-19. The sequence is built from TRBV25-1 and TRBJ2-7; no D segment can be confidently identified. The CDR3: CASSEPRSYEQYF. The DNA sequence is TGTGCCAGCAGTGAACCCCGCTCCTACGAGCAGTACTTC.